This TCR beta chain was captured in a study of T cell responses to AZD1222 COVID-19 vaccine. Overall study findings and caveats: Clonal diversity was possibly underestimated, and white British individuals and females predominated among donors.

This clone was seen a handful of times. Its antigen remains unidentified. TCRdb keeps only in-frame clones here, not all; method: immunoSEQ multiplex PCR. The sample includes about 150,000 clones, approximately 90% of them seen just once. Germline V gives CDR1 MGHDK, CDR2 SYGVNS. CDR3 length: 17 amino acids. Trimming took 2 bases from V and 1 from J; bases not matched to a gene: 7. The receptor was isolated from an adult in good health. The sequencing here drew on peripheral blood, taken on day 0 of AZD1222 vaccination. The gene calls are TRBV25-1 and TRBJ2-5, with 10 nucleotides matching TRBD2. The CDR3 DNA is TGTGCCAGCAGTGAACTTAGACTAGCGGGTGCCCAAGAGACCCAGTACTTC. Protein product: CASSELRLAGAQETQYF. Using reference TRBV25-1 and TRBJ2-5 for the parts outside the CDR3, the full variable domain is EADIYQTPRYLVIGTGKKITLECSQTMGHDKMYWYQQDPGMELHLIHYSYGVNSTEKGDLSSESTVSRIRTEHFPLTLESARPSHTSQYLCASSELRLAGAQETQYFGPGTRLLVL.